The 29 T cell receptor beta chains below come from one sample, sequenced in a study of breast tumors, draining lymph nodes, adjacent tissues. Each CDR3 protein gets one entry after TCRdb re-called the multiplex PCR reads with MiXCR. This table holds about 180,000 distinct CDR3 sequences, about 33% found once. The lymph nodes were axillary draining lymph nodes from breast cancer patients. Material: axillary lymph node tissue. These receptors originate from a female donor with breast cancer. Some clones in this sample may be carry-over from other donors' samples.

The chain uses TRBV27 and TRBJ2-5; TRBD2 matches at 12 bases. Germline assignment: CDR1 MNHEY and CDR2 SMNVEV (reference sequence). Trimming took 5 bases from V and 3 from J; bases not matched to a gene: 4. The CDR3 runs to 15 residues. As DNA, the CDR3 is TGTGCCAGCAGTATGACTAGCGGGAGAGAAGAGACCCAGTACTTC. Protein sequence: CASSMTSGREETQYF.

This clonotype was picked up many times. This chain connects TRBV20-1 to TRBJ1-3, with D perhaps TRBD1 (5 bases). The CDR3 totals 17 residues. Germline V lookup: CDR1 DFQATT, CDR2 SNEGSKA (reference sequence). Trimming cost V 6 bases and J 0 bases, with 21 bases left between them. CDR3 in DNA: TGCAGTGCCAAATCAAAGGGGACGCCCAGCTCTGGAAACACCATATATTTT. Translating it yields CSAKSKGTPSSGNTIYF.

This clonotype was observed many times. V usage is TRBV20-1 and J usage is TRBJ2-7; 9 nucleotides line up with TRBD1. The V segment lost 6 bases and the J segment 3 bases; nucleotides outside the gene matches: 12. Germline V CDR1 and CDR2: DFQATT, SNEGSKA (reference sequence). This CDR3 comprises 15 residues. Written as DNA, the CDR3 is TGCAGTGCCACATATTTCGTGACAGGGGGCTACGAGCAGTACTTC. Translated: CSATYFVTGGYEQYF.

In its sample, this clonotype was seen many times. The chain has TRBV3-1 and TRBJ1-2, with D possibly matching TRBD1 (6 bases). The CDR3 is 12 amino acids. The germline V gene has CDR1 LGHDT and CDR2 YNNKEL (reference sequence). V lost 3 bases, J lost 8 bases, and 10 bases lay in between. CDR3 coding DNA: TGTGCCAGCAGCCATGACAGGTTAGGCTACACCTTC. Translated, it gives CASSHDRLGYTF.

At least ten counts were recorded for this clonotype. The rearrangement uses TRBV9 and TRBJ2-2, with 15 bases identical to TRBD2. CDR1 SGDLS and CDR2 YYNGEE come from the germline V gene. This CDR3 comprises 18 residues. With V trimmed by 4 bases and J by 5 bases, 9 bases remained unmatched. The CDR3 reads CASSPRTSGGAGTGELFF. The CDR3 DNA is TGTGCCAGCAGCCCACGGACTAGCGGGGGGGCCGGTACCGGGGAGCTGTTTTTT.

Many counts were recorded for this clonotype. The rearrangement links TRBV4-2 to TRBJ2-5; 8 bases line up with TRBD2. The CDR3 contains 17 residues. V was clipped by 0 bases and J by 5 bases; unmatched bases: 11. CDR1 and CDR2 from the germline V gene are LGHNA and YNFKEQ. CDR3 nucleotide sequence: TGTGCCAGCAGCCAAGATGGACGGGGGGGCCATCAGGAGACCCAGTACTTC. Translating it yields CASSQDGRGGHQETQYF.

This clonotype was observed at least ten times. The CDR3 loop reads CSAYGQGGEQFF. As DNA, the CDR3 is TGCAGTGCTTACGGACAGGGCGGTGAGCAGTTCTTC. The gene calls are TRBV20-1 and TRBJ2-1; 8 nucleotides agree with TRBD1. This CDR3 comprises 12 residues. The junction had 6 bases not matched to a gene; V was cut back by 5 bases and J by 9 bases. Germline CDR1 and CDR2: DFQATT and SNEGSKA (reference sequence).

About this clonotype itself: Possible read error: a much larger clone is one base away. The V call is TRBV6-5, the J call TRBJ1-4; TRBD1 matches 10 bases. There are 16 residues in the CDR3. Germline CDR1 reads MNHEY; CDR2 reads SVGAGI. V dropped 2 bases and J dropped 7; count of bases not matched to a gene: 7. The CDR3 DNA follows: TGTGCCAGCAGTTACGGACAGGGGGTCTTGGGTGAAAAACTGTTTTTT. This encodes CASSYGQGVLGEKLFF.

This clonotype was seen ten or more times. The chain combines TRBV11-2 with TRBJ2-3; TRBD2 agrees at 8 bases. The CDR3 is made up of 18 amino acids. Trimming at V came to 1 base and at J to 1 base, leaving 10 bases not matched to a gene. Germline values: CDR1 SGHAT, CDR2 FQNNGV. The CDR3 region has the DNA TGTGCCAGCAGCTTAGCCCCGGGACTAGGGGGTCGCACAGATACGCAGTATTTT. It is translated as CASSLAPGLGGRTDTQYF.

The chain is built from TRBV10-3 and TRBJ1-1; possible D gene TRBD1, 6 bases. The CDR3 loop spans 16 amino acids. Germline V CDR1 and CDR2: ENHRY, SYGVKD. The ends were cut back, 6 bases at V and 5 bases at J, with 22 bases in the middle. The CDR3 region has the DNA TGTGCCATCAGGGGCTTAGGCACAGGGTCAGAGACTGAAGCTTTCTTT. It codes for CAIRGLGTGSETEAFF.

On this clonotype itself: A much larger clone lies a single base off, so this may be a read error. A read error is likely, as this CDR3 ends without the conserved phenylalanine or tryptophan. The V and J genes are TRBV27 and TRBJ1-4; D is unclear. The CDR3 has 14 amino acids. Looked up from germline, CDR1 is MNHEY and CDR2 is SMNVEV (reference sequence). The germline V and J ends were trimmed by 3 bases and 0 bases, with 5 bases remaining between them. Here the CDR3 DNA reads TGTGCCAGCAGTTTGAGATCAACTAATGAAAAACTGTTTCTT. This gives the protein CASSLRSTNEKLFL.

This clonotype has a handful of counts. A read error may be the cause here, since a much bigger clone is one base away. The CDR3 protein is CASSPGTGSNEQYF. The CDR3 DNA sequence: TGTGCCAGCAGCCCTGGGACAGGTTCCAACGAGCAGTACTTC. V gene TRBV11-3 combines with J gene TRBJ2-7; TRBD1 matches 8 bases. Germline V gene lookup returns CDR1 SGHNT and CDR2 YENEEA. CDR3 length equals 14 residues. The ends lost 5 bases at V and 5 bases at J; junction bases unmatched: 8.

This chain uses TRBV5-4 with TRBJ2-5; 10 bases match TRBD2. Germline trimming cut 2 bases from V and 1 base from J; bases unmatched to any gene: 5. Germline V lookup: CDR1 SGHNT, CDR2 YYREEE (reference sequence). This CDR3 has 16 amino acids. CDR3 nucleotides: TGTGCCAGCAGCTTAGCGGGGGGGCCAATCCAAGAGACCCAGTACTTC. This translates into CASSLAGGPIQETQYF.

The V gene is TRBV14, the J gene TRBJ1-6, with 9 bases identical to TRBD1. Trimming removed 4 bases from V and 4 bases from J; junction bases left unmatched: 5. This CDR3 comprises 16 residues. Germline-derived CDR1 and CDR2 are SGHDN and FVKESK. CDR3 bases: TGTGCCAGCAGCCCTGGTGGACAGGGGTATAATTCACCCCTCCACTTT. Translating gives CASSPGGQGYNSPLHF. Combining the CDR3 with reference TRBV14 and TRBJ1-6 gives the whole variable domain EAGVTQFPSHSVIEKGQTVTLRCDPISGHDNLYWYRRVMGKEIKFLLHFVKESKQDESGMPNNRFLAERTGGTYSTLKVQPAELEDSGVYFCASSPGGQGYNSPLHFGNGTRLTVT.

The V and J genes are TRBV6-1 and TRBJ1-1; possible D gene TRBD1, 5 bases. Germline CDR1 is MNHNS and CDR2 is SASEGT. The CDR3 loop spans 14 amino acids. The V gene lost 4 bases and the J gene lost 6 bases, with 15 bases spanning the gap. The CDR3 coding sequence is TGTGCCAGCAGTGGGCAGGGCGGTCGTCCTGAAGCTTTCTTT. Residues: CASSGQGGRPEAFF.

This clonotype came up many times. The chain links TRBV19 to TRBJ2-2, with no clear D. Germline V gene lookup returns CDR1 LNHDA and CDR2 SQIVND (reference sequence). Trimming removed 7 bases at V and 5 bases at J, with 20 bases between. This CDR3 has 16 amino acids. The CDR3 DNA reads TGTGCCAGTACCATCTCCGGGCGGCTCAGGACCGGGGAGCTGTTTTTT. It is translated as CASTISGRLRTGELFF.

In this sample, this clonotype turned up a few times. A much larger clone sits a single nucleotide away, making a read error possible. This chain links TRBV9 with TRBJ1-2; no clear D gene. This CDR3 has 14 residues. The germline CDR1 and CDR2 sequences are SGDLS and YYNGEE. V dropped 5 bases and J dropped 6 bases, with 17 bases sitting between them. Here the CDR3 DNA reads TGTGCCAGCAGAGGACTTGAGCAGATGGATGGCTACACCTTC. Protein: CASRGLEQMDGYTF.

This clonotype was detected only a few times. The chain uses TRBV20-1 and TRBJ1-1, with D unresolved. Trimming shortened V by 4 bases and J by 1 base, and 10 bases separated the two germline ends. The germline V gene encodes CDR1 DFQATT and CDR2 SNEGSKA (reference sequence). The CDR3 has 13 residues. The CDR3: CSAKGLGNTEAFF. CDR3 nucleotides: TGCAGTGCTAAAGGGCTGGGGAACACTGAAGCTTTCTTT.

Of note for this clonotype: The junction departs from the called germline gene at one end, perhaps through a read error. The rearrangement uses TRBV14 and TRBJ2-7, with D perhaps matching TRBD1 (5 bases). CDR1 SGHDN and CDR2 FVKESK come from the germline V gene. CDR3 length: 14 residues. DNA of the CDR3: TGTGCCAGCAGCCAAGCAGGAGTCTGGGGCGAGCAGTCCTTC. It specifies CASSQAGVWGEQSF.

The chain combines TRBV29-1 with TRBJ1-2, with TRBD1 matching 7 bases. The CDR3 has 14 residues. V gave up 8 bases and J gave up 0 bases; unmatched junction bases: 9. Germline CDR1 SQVTM, CDR2 ANQGSEA. CDR3 protein: CSLIGTAPNYGYTF. CDR3 coding DNA: TGCAGCTTGATAGGGACAGCTCCTAACTATGGCTACACCTTC.

About this clonotype: A much larger clone lies a single base off, so this may be a read error. This chain uses TRBV5-6 with TRBJ1-5, with 8 nucleotides matching TRBD1. Looked up from germline, CDR1 is SGHDT and CDR2 is YYEEEE. V was pared by 3 bases and J by 6 bases, with 8 bases of the junction left unmatched. The CDR3 length is 15 residues. This CDR3 reads CASSWGTGDSQPQHF. CDR3 coding DNA: TGTGCCAGCAGCTGGGGGACAGGAGACAGTCAGCCCCAGCATTTT.

This clonotype has a count of ten or more. The chain carries TRBV24-1 and TRBJ2-7, with TRBD2 matching 14 bases. The CDR3 consists of 16 residues. The trim removed 5 bases at V and 4 bases at J, leaving 6 bases unmatched. Germline V gene data show CDR1 as KGHDR and CDR2 as SFDVKD. The DNA for the CDR3 is TGTGCCACCAGTGGTCCCGGGACTAGCGGGGGTTACGAGCAGTACTTC. The encoded protein is CATSGPGTSGGYEQYF.

This clonotype was observed a handful of times. This chain links TRBV4-2 with TRBJ2-5, with TRBD2 matching over 12 bases. The V gene's germline CDR1 is LGHNA and CDR2 YNFKEQ. Trimming took 1 base from V and 5 from J; bases not matched to a gene: 5. The CDR3 consists of 16 residues. The CDR3 nucleotides read TGTGCCAGCAGCCAAGGTTCTAGCGGGGGGGGGGAGACCCAGTACTTC. This gives the protein CASSQGSSGGGETQYF.

This clonotype was seen ten or more times. The chain recombines TRBV7-9 with TRBJ2-7, with 8 positions matching TRBD2. Germline loops: CDR1 SEHNR, CDR2 FQNEAQ (reference sequence). The V and J ends lost 1 base and 5 bases, in that order; junction bases with no gene match: 7. The CDR3 is 15 amino acids. This chain's CDR3 is CASSLGSGGPHEQYF. Here the CDR3 DNA reads TGTGCCAGCAGCTTAGGGTCGGGGGGGCCCCACGAGCAGTACTTC.

This clonotype was observed at least ten times. J is TRBJ2-6 and V is TRBV12-3 or TRBV12-4; D might be TRBD1 (5 bases). Trimming removed 4 bases from V and 0 bases from J, with 10 bases in between. The CDR3 extends over 16 amino acids. CDR3 sequence: CASSYNRYSGANVLTF. The CDR3 bases are TGTGCCAGCAGTTATAACAGGTACTCTGGGGCCAACGTCCTGACTTTC.

In this sample, this clonotype is medium-sized. The rearrangement links TRBV10-3 to TRBJ2-7, with 7 bases fitting TRBD1. Trimming removed 10 bases from V and 2 bases from J; junction bases left unmatched: 14. The CDR3 covers 15 residues. CDR1 and CDR2 from the germline V gene are ENHRY and SYGVKD. CDR3 loop: CATQLGDRATYEQYF. The DNA for the CDR3 is TGTGCCACCCAACTTGGAGACAGGGCAACCTACGAGCAGTACTTC.

This clonotype was seen ten or more times. One end of the junction does not line up with germline, which may come from a read error. J is TRBJ1-2 and V is TRBV11-2; unclear D gene. The CDR3 loop spans 12 amino acids. Germline CDR1 reads SGHAT; CDR2 reads FQNNGV. CDR3 loop: CASSVDRYGYTF. CDR3 nucleotides: TGTGCCAGCAGCGTAGATCGCTATGGCTACACCTTC.

The table lists this clonotype with many counts. The chain links TRBV5-4 to TRBJ2-3; tentatively, D is TRBD1 or TRBD2 (6 bases each). V was pared by 6 bases and J by 1 base, with 12 bases between. This CDR3 is 14 amino acids long. CDR1 is SGHNT, CDR2 YYREEE, per germline (reference sequence). The CDR3 bases are TGTGCCAGCAACTTCGGGGGCGGCACAGATACGCAGTATTTT. It encodes CASNFGGGTDTQYF.

Comment on this clonotype: The junction departs from the called germline gene at one end, perhaps through a read error. The chain employs TRBV12-3 or TRBV12-4 and TRBJ2-2, with a possible D match to TRBD2 (5 bases). The CDR3 has 12 residues. The CDR3 is CASLSNTGELFF. In DNA form, the CDR3 reads TGTGCCAGCCTGAGCAACACCGGGGAGCTGTTCTTT.